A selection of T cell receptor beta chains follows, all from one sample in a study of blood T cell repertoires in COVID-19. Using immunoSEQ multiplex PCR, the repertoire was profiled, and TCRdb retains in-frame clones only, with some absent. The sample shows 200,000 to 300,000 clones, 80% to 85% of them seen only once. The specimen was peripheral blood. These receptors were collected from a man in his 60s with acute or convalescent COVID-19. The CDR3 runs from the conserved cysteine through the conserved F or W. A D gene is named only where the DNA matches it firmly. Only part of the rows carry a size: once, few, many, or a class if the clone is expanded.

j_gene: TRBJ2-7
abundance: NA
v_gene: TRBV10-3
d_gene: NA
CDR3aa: CAIRDRGSYEQYF
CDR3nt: TGTGCCATCAGGGACAGAGGCTCCTACGAGCAGTACTTC

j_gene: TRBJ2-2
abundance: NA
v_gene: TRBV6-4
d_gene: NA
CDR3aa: CASSQQGFTGELFF
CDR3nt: TGTGCCAGCAGCCAACAGGGATTCACCGGGGAGCTGTTTTTT

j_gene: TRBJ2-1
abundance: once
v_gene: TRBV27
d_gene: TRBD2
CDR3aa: CASKVGLAGVNEQFF
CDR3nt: TGTGCCAGCAAGGTAGGACTAGCGGGAGTTAATGAGCAGTTCTTC

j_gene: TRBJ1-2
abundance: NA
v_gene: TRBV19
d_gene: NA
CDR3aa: CASRDAGIFGDGYTF
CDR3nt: TGTGCCAGTAGGGACGCCGGGATTTTTGGCGATGGCTACACCTTC

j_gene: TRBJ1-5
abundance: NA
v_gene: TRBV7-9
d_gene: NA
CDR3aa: CASSLGGGEGNQPQHF
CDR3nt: TGTGCCAGCAGTCTAGGGGGGGGCGAAGGCAATCAGCCCCAGCATTTT

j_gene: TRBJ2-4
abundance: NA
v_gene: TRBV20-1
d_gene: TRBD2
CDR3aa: CSASEVGPGTSRKNIQYF
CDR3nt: TGCAGTGCCAGTGAAGTGGGGCCCGGGACTAGCAGGAAAAACATTCAGTACTTC

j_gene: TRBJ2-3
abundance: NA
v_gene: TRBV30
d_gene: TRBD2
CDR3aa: CAQTSGSTDTQYF
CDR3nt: TGTGCCCAGACTAGCGGTAGCACAGATACGCAGTATTTT

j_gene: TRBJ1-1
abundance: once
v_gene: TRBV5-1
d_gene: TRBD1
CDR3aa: CASSSRGGQGAHRTNTEAFF
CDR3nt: TGCGCCAGCAGCTCTAGAGGTGGGCAGGGGGCCCATAGGACGAACACTGAAGCTTTCTTT

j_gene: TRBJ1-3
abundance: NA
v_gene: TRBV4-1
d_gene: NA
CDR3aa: CASSNGRHSGNTIYF
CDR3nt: TGCGCCAGCAGTAATGGGCGCCACTCTGGAAACACCATATATTTT

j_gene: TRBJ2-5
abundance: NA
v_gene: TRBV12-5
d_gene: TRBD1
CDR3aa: CASGTGGRGETQYF
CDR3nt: TGTGCTAGTGGCACAGGGGGCCGGGGAGAGACCCAGTACTTC

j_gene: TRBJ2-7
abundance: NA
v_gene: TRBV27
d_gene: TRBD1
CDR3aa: CASSFKAPGQGPYEQYF
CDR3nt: TGTGCCAGCAGTTTTAAGGCTCCGGGACAGGGCCCCTACGAGCAGTACTTC

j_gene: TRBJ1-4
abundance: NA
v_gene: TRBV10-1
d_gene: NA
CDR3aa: CASSERGATNEKLFF
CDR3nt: TGCGCCAGCAGTGAAAGAGGTGCAACTAATGAAAAACTGTTTTTT

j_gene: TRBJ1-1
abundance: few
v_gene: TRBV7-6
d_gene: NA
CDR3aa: CASRPWGGGGGTEAFF
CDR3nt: TGTGCCAGCAGACCCTGGGGAGGGGGTGGAGGCACTGAAGCTTTCTTT

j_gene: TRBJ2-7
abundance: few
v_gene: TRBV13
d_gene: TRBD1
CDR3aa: CASSLGSGGEYEQYF
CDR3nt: TGTGCCAGCAGCTTAGGCTCAGGGGGAGAGTACGAGCAGTACTTC

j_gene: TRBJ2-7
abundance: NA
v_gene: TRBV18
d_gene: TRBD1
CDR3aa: CASSPLGTGASYEQYF
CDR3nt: TGTGCCAGCTCACCACTAGGGACAGGCGCCTCCTACGAGCAGTACTTC

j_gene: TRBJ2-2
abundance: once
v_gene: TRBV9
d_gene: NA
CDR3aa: CASSARGPAGPTLRGTGELFF
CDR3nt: TGTGCCAGCAGCGCAAGGGGTCCGGCGGGGCCAACTCTACGGGGGACCGGGGAGCTGTTTTTT

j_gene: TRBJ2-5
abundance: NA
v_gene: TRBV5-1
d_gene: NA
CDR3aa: CASTGGVQETQYF
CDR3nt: TGCGCCAGCACCGGCGGGGTGCAAGAGACCCAGTACTTC

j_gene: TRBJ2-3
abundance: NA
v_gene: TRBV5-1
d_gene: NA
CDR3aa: CASSLEAGTDTQYF
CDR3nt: TGCGCCAGCAGCTTGGAAGCGGGTACAGATACGCAGTATTTT

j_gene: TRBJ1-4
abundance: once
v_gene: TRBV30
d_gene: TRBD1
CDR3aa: CAWSSGQWAEKLFF
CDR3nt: TGTGCCTGGAGTTCGGGACAGTGGGCTGAAAAACTGTTTTTT

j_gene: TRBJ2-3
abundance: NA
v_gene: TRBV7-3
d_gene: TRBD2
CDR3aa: CASSERLAGLVADTQYF
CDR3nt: TGTGCCAGCAGCGAAAGACTAGCGGGATTAGTCGCAGATACGCAGTATTTT

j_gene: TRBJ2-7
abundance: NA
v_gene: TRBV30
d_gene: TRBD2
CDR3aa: CAFRASGTYEQYF
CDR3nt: TGTGCCTTCCGGGCTAGCGGGACCTACGAGCAGTACTTC

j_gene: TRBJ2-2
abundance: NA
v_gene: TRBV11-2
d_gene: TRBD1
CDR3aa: CASSQGVRGNGELFF
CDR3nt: TGTGCCAGCAGCCAAGGTGTCAGGGGGAACGGGGAGCTGTTTTTT

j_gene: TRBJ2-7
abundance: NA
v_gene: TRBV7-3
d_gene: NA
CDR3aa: CASSSTTGPYEQYF
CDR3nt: TGTGCCAGCAGCTCAACGACAGGTCCCTACGAGCAGTACTTC

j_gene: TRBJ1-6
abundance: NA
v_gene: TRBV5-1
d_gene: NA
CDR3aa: CASSSGQNSPLHF
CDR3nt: TGCGCCAGCAGCTCAGGACAGAATTCACCCCTCCACTTT

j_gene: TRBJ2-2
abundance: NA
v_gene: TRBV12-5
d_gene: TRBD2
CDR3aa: CASGLALIAGNKKLSNTGELFF
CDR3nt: TGTGCTAGTGGTTTGGCCCTCATAGCGGGGAACAAAAAACTATCGAACACCGGGGAGCTGTTTTTT

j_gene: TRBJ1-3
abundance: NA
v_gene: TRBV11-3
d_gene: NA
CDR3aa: CASSLDSLAHSGNTIYF
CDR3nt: TGTGCCAGCAGCTTAGACTCACTAGCCCACTCTGGAAACACCATATATTTT

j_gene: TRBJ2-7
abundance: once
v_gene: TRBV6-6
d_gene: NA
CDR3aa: CASSYSNRASYEQYF
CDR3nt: TGTGCCAGCAGTTACTCCAACAGGGCCTCCTACGAGCAGTACTTC

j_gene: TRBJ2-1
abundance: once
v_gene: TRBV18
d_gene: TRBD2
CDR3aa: CASSPLSSSGRANEQFF
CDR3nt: TGTGCCAGCTCACCCTTATCTTCTAGCGGGAGGGCCAATGAGCAGTTCTTC

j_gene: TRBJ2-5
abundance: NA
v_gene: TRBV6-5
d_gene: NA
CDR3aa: CASSSVGETQYF
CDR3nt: TGTGCCAGCAGTTCGGTTGGAGAGACCCAGTACTTC

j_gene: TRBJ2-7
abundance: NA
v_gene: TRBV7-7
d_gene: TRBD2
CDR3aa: CASSLGLAAEQYF
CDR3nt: TGTGCTAGCAGCTTAGGGCTAGCGGCCGAGCAGTACTTC

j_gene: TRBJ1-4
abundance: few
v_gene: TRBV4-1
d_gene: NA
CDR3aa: CASSQVGEKLFF
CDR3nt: TGCGCCAGCAGCCAAGTGGGCGAAAAACTGTTTTTT

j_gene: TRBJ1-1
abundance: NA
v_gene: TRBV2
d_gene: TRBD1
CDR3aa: CAKYRGDTEAFF
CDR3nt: TGTGCCAAGTACAGGGGGGACACTGAAGCTTTCTTT

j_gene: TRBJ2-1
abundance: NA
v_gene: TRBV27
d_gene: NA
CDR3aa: CASSLNQANEQFF
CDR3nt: TGTGCCAGCAGTTTAAACCAGGCCAATGAGCAGTTCTTC

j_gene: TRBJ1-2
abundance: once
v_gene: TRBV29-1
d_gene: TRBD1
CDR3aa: CSTLGQGGGYTF
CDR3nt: TGCAGCACCCTGGGACAGGGAGGCGGCTACACCTTC

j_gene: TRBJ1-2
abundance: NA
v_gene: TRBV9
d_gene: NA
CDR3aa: CASSGGPGLVGYTF
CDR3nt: TGTGCCAGCAGCGGTGGTCCGGGTTTGGTAGGCTACACCTTC

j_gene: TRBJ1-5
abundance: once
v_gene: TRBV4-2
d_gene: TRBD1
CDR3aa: CASSQDPHRGLEPQHF
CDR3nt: TGTGCCAGCAGCCAAGATCCCCACAGGGGGTTAGAACCCCAGCATTTT

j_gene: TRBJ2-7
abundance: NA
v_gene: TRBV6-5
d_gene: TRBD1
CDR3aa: CASSQGDREIDEQYF
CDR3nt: TGTGCCAGCAGCCAAGGGGACAGGGAAATCGACGAGCAGTACTTC

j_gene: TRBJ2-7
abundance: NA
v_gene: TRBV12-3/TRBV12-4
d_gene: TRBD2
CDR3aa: CASRPGGGYEQYF
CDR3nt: TGTGCCAGCAGACCTGGGGGGGGCTACGAGCAGTACTTC

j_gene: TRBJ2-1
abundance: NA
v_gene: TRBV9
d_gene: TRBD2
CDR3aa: CASSLGTSGSSSYNEQFF
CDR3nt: TGTGCCAGCAGCTTAGGGACTAGCGGGAGTAGCTCCTACAATGAGCAGTTCTTC

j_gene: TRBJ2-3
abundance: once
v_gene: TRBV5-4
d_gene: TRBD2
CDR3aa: CASSLGGLAGATSTDTQYF
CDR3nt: TGTGCCAGCAGCTTGGGGGGACTAGCGGGGGCCACTAGCACAGATACGCAGTATTTT

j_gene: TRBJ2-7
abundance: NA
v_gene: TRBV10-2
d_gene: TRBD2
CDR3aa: CASSEMTSGTSLSYEQYF
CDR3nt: TGCGCCAGCAGTGAGATGACTAGCGGGACCTCCTTATCATACGAGCAGTACTTC

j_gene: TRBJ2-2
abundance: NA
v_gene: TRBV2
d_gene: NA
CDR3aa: CASEAGSNTGELFF
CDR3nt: TGTGCCTCCGAAGCAGGGTCGAACACCGGGGAGCTGTTTTTT

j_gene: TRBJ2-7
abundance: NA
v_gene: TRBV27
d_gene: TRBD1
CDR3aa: CASSFSPQGWEYEQYF
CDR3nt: TGTGCCAGCAGTTTCTCCCCACAGGGGTGGGAGTACGAGCAGTACTTC

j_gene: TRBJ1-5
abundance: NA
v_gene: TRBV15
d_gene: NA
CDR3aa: CATSRQEDSNQPQHF
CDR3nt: TGTGCCACCAGCAGACAGGAAGATAGCAATCAGCCCCAGCATTTT

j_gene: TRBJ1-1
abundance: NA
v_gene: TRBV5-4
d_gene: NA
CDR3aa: CASSLGGVNTEAFF
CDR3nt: TGTGCCAGCAGCTTGGGCGGGGTGAACACTGAAGCTTTCTTT

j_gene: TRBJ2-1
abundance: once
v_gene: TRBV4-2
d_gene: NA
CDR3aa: CASSQHDLNEQFF
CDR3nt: TGTGCCAGCAGCCAACACGACTTAAATGAGCAGTTCTTC

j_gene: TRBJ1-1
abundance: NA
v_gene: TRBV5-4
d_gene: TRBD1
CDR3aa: CASSSGGGMNTEAFF
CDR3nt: TGTGCCAGCAGCTCTGGAGGGGGCATGAACACTGAAGCTTTCTTT

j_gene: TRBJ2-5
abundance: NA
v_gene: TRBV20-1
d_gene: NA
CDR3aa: CSAVSRETQYF
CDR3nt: TGCAGTGCAGTCTCTAGGGAGACCCAGTACTTC

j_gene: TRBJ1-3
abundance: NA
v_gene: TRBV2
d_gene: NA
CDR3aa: CASSEEEINSGNTIYF
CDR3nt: TGTGCCAGCAGTGAAGAGGAGATTAACTCTGGAAACACCATATATTTT

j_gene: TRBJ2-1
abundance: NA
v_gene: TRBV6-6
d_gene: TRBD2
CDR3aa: CASSYSALAVYNEQFF
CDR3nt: TGTGCCAGCAGTTACTCGGCGCTAGCGGTCTACAATGAGCAGTTCTTC

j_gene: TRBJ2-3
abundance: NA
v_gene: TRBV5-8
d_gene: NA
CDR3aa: CASSLQGTTIAQYF
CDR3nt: TGTGCCAGCAGCCTCCAGGGGACTACAATTGCGCAGTATTTT